Each of the 25 T cell receptor beta chains below was sequenced from the same sample in a study of T cells in Graves' hyperthyroidism and ophthalmopathy. Amplification yielded TCR beta CDR3 regions, with RNA transcripts as the source. Initially, a first-round RT-PCR of the TCR CDR3 employed the HTBI primer set. TCRdb re-analysed the multiplex PCR reads in MiXCR, keeping a single row per CDR3 protein. The sample records some 350,000 distinct CDR3 sequences, approximately 14% being singletons. The sequencing sample was made of blood. The source of these receptors is a woman between 18 and 30 years old with Graves' hyperthyroidism that later progressed to Graves' ophthalmopathy.

Concerning this clonotype: This may arise from a read error, as a much more abundant clone is one base away. This chain connects TRBV7-6 to TRBJ1-2; D is ambiguous. This CDR3 has 15 amino acids. Germline V gives CDR1 SGHVS, CDR2 FNYEAQ. V lost 2 bases to trimming and J lost 7 bases, with 17 bases between them. The CDR3 reads CASSLRFGWAGGYTF. In DNA form, the CDR3 reads TGTGCCAGCAGCTTAAGATTTGGATGGGCGGGTGGCTACACCTTC.

The chain employs TRBV10-3 and TRBJ2-7; 8 nucleotides align to TRBD2. Germline values: CDR1 ENHRY, CDR2 SYGVKD. This CDR3 comprises 13 residues. J gave up 3 bases and V 11 bases, and 9 bases lay outside the gene matches. The CDR3 DNA reads TGTGCCGTATGGGATAGCGGGATCTACGAGCAGTACTTC. Its protein is CAVWDSGIYEQYF.

The rearrangement joins TRBV5-1 to TRBJ1-6, with D possibly TRBD1 on 5 matching bases. The CDR3 is 14 amino acids. Between the trimmed V and J ends, which lost 2 bases and 5 bases, there was a span of 8 bases. Germline V CDR1 and CDR2: SGHRS, YFSETQ. Here the CDR3 DNA reads TGCGCCAGCAGCTTAGGGACCGATAATTCACCCCTCCACTTT. Amino acids: CASSLGTDNSPLHF.

This clonotype has a count of ten or more. The gene calls are TRBV5-1 and TRBJ2-1, with 10 positions matching TRBD2. The CDR3 is 17 amino acids. The V gene's germline CDR1 is SGHRS and CDR2 YFSETQ. After removal of 1 base from V and 2 bases from J, the junction contained 6 bases not matched to a gene. This CDR3 is CASSLLASGSTYNEQFF. As DNA, the CDR3 is TGCGCCAGCAGCTTGCTGGCTAGCGGGAGTACCTACAATGAGCAGTTCTTC.

The sample holds many counts of this clonotype. V usage is TRBV27 and J usage is TRBJ2-5, with 13 bases aligning to TRBD2. The ends lost 6 bases at V and 4 bases at J; junction bases unmatched: 8. The germline CDR1 and CDR2 sequences are MNHEY and SMNVEV (reference sequence). This CDR3 is 16 amino acids long. This CDR3 reads CASREGTSGISETQYF. CDR3 coding DNA: TGTGCCAGCAGGGAGGGGACTAGCGGGATTTCAGAGACCCAGTACTTC.

This clonotype was found many times. The chain uses TRBV12-3 or TRBV12-4 and TRBJ1-1, with 8 bases fitting TRBD1. This CDR3 is 14 amino acids long. V trimming: 6 bases; J trimming: 5 bases; junction bases outside the gene matches: 8. The CDR3: CASSPTGAGTEAFF. DNA of the CDR3: TGTGCCAGCAGCCCGACAGGGGCGGGGACTGAAGCTTTCTTT.

This clonotype has ten or more counts. V and J are TRBV28 and TRBJ2-5; the D gene is possibly TRBD2 (6 bases). Germline lookup yields CDR1 MDHEN and CDR2 SYDVKM. CDR3 length: 12 residues. The ends were cut back, 6 bases at V and 5 bases at J, with 10 bases in the middle. CDR3 protein: CASRLAGETQYF. As DNA, the CDR3 is TGTGCCAGCAGATTGGCGGGGGAGACCCAGTACTTC. Together with reference TRBV28 and TRBJ2-5, the CDR3 gives the full variable domain: DVKVTQSSRYLVKRTGEKVFLECVQDMDHENMFWYRQDPGLGLRLIYFSYDVKMKEKGDIPEGYSVSREKKERFSLILESASTNQTSMYLCASRLAGETQYFGPGTRLLVL.

In its sample, this clonotype was seen a few times. The rearrangement uses TRBV29-1 and TRBJ2-2; no reliable D call. V shed 0 bases and J shed 7 bases, with 6 bases lying between them. Germline-derived CDR1 and CDR2 are SQVTM and ANQGSEA. The CDR3 loop spans 12 amino acids. The CDR3 loop is CSVEDPNGELFF. The CDR3 DNA follows: TGCAGCGTTGAAGACCCCAACGGGGAGCTGTTTTTT.

The CDR3 reads CARKTGSRGTEAFF. The CDR3 nucleotides read TGCGCCAGAAAGACAGGGAGTCGGGGCACTGAAGCTTTCTTT. The chain joins TRBV5-1 to TRBJ1-1; 7 bases are a match to TRBD1. CDR1 and CDR2 from the germline V gene are SGHRS and YFSETQ. There are 14 residues in the CDR3. The V gene end was trimmed by 8 bases and the J gene end by 4 bases; junction bases not matched to a gene: 11.

J is TRBJ1-2 and V is TRBV12-3 or TRBV12-4, with D tentatively TRBD1 (6 bases). V was trimmed by 5 bases and J by 1 base, leaving 14 bases between them. The CDR3 has 15 amino acids. The CDR3 sequence: CASSGRGGLNYGYTF. The CDR3 region has the DNA TGTGCCAGCAGTGGGCGAGGGGGACTTAACTATGGCTACACCTTC.

This clonotype appeared many times. V usage is TRBV28 and J usage is TRBJ1-1, with 10 nucleotides matching TRBD1. CDR3 size: 14 residues. Germline lookup yields CDR1 MDHEN and CDR2 SYDVKM. The V segment lost 6 bases and the J segment 10 bases; nucleotides outside the gene matches: 11. In nucleotides, the CDR3 is TGTGCCAGCAGCATCCTACCGGGACAGGGGTTAGCTTTCTTT. It translates to CASSILPGQGLAFF.

This clonotype was found many times. J is TRBJ2-7 and V is TRBV3-1; the D is unclear. Germline CDR1 is LGHDT and CDR2 is YNNKEL (reference sequence). The CDR3 is 15 residues long. V was pared by 1 base and J by 1 base, with 11 bases between. The CDR3 region is CASSQVSTASYEQYF. The CDR3, as DNA: TGTGCCAGCAGCCAAGTAAGCACAGCATCCTACGAGCAGTACTTC.

V usage is TRBV28 and J usage is TRBJ2-1; a weak D match, TRBD2 (6 bases). The CDR3 runs to 17 residues. Trimming took 4 bases from V and 6 from J, leaving 22 bases between them. Germline CDR1 is MDHEN and CDR2 is SYDVKM. CDR3 in DNA: TGTGCCAGCAGTTCCGGGACTGGCGGGGCGGGCGCCAATGAGCAGTTCTTC. Protein product: CASSSGTGGAGANEQFF.

This chain's CDR3 is CASSLWAYRDWSTNEKLFF. DNA of the CDR3: TGTGCCAGCAGTTTATGGGCCTACAGGGATTGGTCCACTAATGAAAAACTGTTTTTT. The V and J genes are TRBV28 and TRBJ1-4; possible D gene TRBD1, 6 bases. CDR1 is MDHEN and CDR2 is SYDVKM in the germline V gene. Trimming removed 0 bases at V and 2 bases at J, with 19 bases between. This CDR3 comprises 19 residues.

The chain is built from TRBV6-1 and TRBJ2-7, with no clear D. Trimming took off 2 bases at V and 3 bases at J, with 11 bases between the two ends. Germline lookup yields CDR1 MNHNS and CDR2 SASEGT. CDR3 length: 14 amino acids. CDR3 in DNA: TGTGCCAGCAGTGAATTCATCAGTGGCTACGAGCAGTACTTC. It codes for CASSEFISGYEQYF.

The chain joins TRBV6-1 to TRBJ1-5; weak D call: TRBD1 (6 bases). Trimming stripped 7 bases from V and 8 bases from J, with 15 bases between. The CDR3 contains 13 residues. Germline V gene sequence: CDR1 MNHNS, CDR2 SASEGT. This CDR3 reads CASNPRGPEPQHF. The CDR3 region has the DNA TGTGCCAGCAATCCCAGGGGTCCGGAGCCCCAGCATTTT.

This clonotype has ten or more counts. The V gene is TRBV7-8, the J gene TRBJ2-1, with D hard to call. This CDR3 has 15 amino acids. V was clipped by 5 bases and J by 2 bases, with 13 bases between them. The germline CDR1 and CDR2 sequences are SGHVS and FQNEAQ. CDR3 protein: CASSPDPRPYNEQFF. Written as DNA, the CDR3 is TGTGCCAGCAGCCCGGACCCACGCCCCTACAATGAGCAGTTCTTC.

This clonotype was counted at least ten times. The chain recombines TRBV7-2 with TRBJ2-7; 7 positions match TRBD1. The CDR3 loop spans 14 amino acids. With 3 bases clipped from V and 4 bases from J, the junction kept 6 bases outside the gene matches. Germline assignment: CDR1 SGHTA and CDR2 FQGNSA. The CDR3 reads CASSLRQGEYEQYF. The CDR3 DNA is TGTGCCAGCAGCTTGCGGCAGGGGGAGTACGAGCAGTACTTC.

The chain joins TRBV4-2 to TRBJ1-2, with TRBD1 matching 10 bases. Germline V gene data show CDR1 as LGHNA and CDR2 as YNFKEQ. The CDR3 has 14 amino acids. J was trimmed by 5 bases and V by 3 bases; bases with no gene match: 3. The CDR3 is CASSHGQGDYGYTF. CDR3 bases: TGTGCCAGCAGCCACGGACAGGGGGATTATGGCTACACCTTC.

This clonotype was counted between two and nine times. The chain combines TRBV6-1 with TRBJ1-1, with 8 positions matching TRBD1. Germline CDR1 is MNHNS and CDR2 is SASEGT. With 5 bases clipped from V and 4 bases from J, the junction kept 6 bases outside the gene matches. The CDR3 totals 14 residues. In DNA, the CDR3 is TGTGCCAGCAGTAACAGGGGGGGGCGCACTGAAGCTTTCTTT. It specifies CASSNRGGRTEAFF.

There are many counts of this clonotype. The rearrangement joins TRBV12-3 or TRBV12-4 to TRBJ2-4, with 7 bases fitting TRBD2. V gave up 1 base and J gave up 0 bases; unmatched junction bases: 9. CDR3 length: 18 residues. The CDR3 coding sequence is TGTGCCAGCAGTTTAGGCCTAGCGGACTCCTTAGCCAAAAACATTCAGTACTTC. It specifies CASSLGLADSLAKNIQYF.

This clonotype has at least ten counts. This sequence joins TRBV20-1 and TRBJ2-7, with D possibly TRBD2 on 6 matching bases. With 1 base removed from V and 7 bases from J, the gap between germline ends came to 23 bases. This CDR3 is built from 16 residues. Per the germline V gene, CDR1 is DFQATT and CDR2 is SNEGSKA (reference sequence). The CDR3 DNA sequence: TGCAGTGCTAGAGTCGAGTCTAGCGACCTCGCGGGTGAGCAGTACTTC. Its translation: CSARVESSDLAGEQYF.

In its sample, this clonotype was seen many times. The chain recombines TRBV27 with TRBJ2-3; TRBD2 might be the D (5 bases). The CDR3 runs to 15 residues. Germline CDR1 and CDR2: MNHEY and SMNVEV (reference sequence). The V gene lost 1 base and the J gene lost 4 bases, with 12 bases spanning the gap. The CDR3 nucleotides read TGTGCCAGCAGTTTATATATGGGAGTCTCAGATACGCAGTATTTT. This sequence encodes CASSLYMGVSDTQYF.

This clonotype was detected many times. The rearrangement uses TRBV9 and TRBJ1-2; D is undetermined. Trimming stripped 3 bases from V and 1 base from J, with 7 bases between. Per germline, CDR1 SGDLS and CDR2 YYNGEE. The CDR3 covers 13 residues. CDR3 sequence: CASSGDGNYGYTF. In DNA, the CDR3 is TGTGCCAGCAGCGGTGACGGTAACTATGGCTACACCTTC.

This clonotype was found a few times. The chain links TRBV28 to TRBJ2-1; 11 bases agree with TRBD2. There are 20 residues in the CDR3. Germline V gives CDR1 MDHEN, CDR2 SYDVKM. V shed 2 bases and J 0 bases; nucleotides not matched to a gene: 12. CDR3 sequence reads: CASSLRTPGTSGSSYNEQFF. The CDR3 DNA reads as TGTGCCAGCAGTTTAAGGACACCCGGGACTAGCGGAAGCTCCTACAATGAGCAGTTCTTC. Filled out from reference TRBV28 and TRBJ2-1, the complete variable domain reads DVKVTQSSRYLVKRTGEKVFLECVQDMDHENMFWYRQDPGLGLRLIYFSYDVKMKEKGDIPEGYSVSREKKERFSLILESASTNQTSMYLCASSLRTPGTSGSSYNEQFFGPGTRLTVL.